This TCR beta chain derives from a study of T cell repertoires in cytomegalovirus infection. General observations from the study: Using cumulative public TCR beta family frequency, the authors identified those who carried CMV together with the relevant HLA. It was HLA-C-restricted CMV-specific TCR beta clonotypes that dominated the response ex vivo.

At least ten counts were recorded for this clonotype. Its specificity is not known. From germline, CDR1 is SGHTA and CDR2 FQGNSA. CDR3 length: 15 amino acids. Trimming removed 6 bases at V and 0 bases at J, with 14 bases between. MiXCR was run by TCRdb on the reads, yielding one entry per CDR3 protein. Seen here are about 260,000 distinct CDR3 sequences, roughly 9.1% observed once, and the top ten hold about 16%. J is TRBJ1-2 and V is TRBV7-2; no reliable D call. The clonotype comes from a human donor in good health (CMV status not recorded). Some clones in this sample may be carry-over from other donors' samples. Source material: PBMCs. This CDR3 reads CASSINPGANYGYTF. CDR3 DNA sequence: TGTGCCAGCAGTATCAACCCAGGAGCTAACTATGGCTACACCTTC.